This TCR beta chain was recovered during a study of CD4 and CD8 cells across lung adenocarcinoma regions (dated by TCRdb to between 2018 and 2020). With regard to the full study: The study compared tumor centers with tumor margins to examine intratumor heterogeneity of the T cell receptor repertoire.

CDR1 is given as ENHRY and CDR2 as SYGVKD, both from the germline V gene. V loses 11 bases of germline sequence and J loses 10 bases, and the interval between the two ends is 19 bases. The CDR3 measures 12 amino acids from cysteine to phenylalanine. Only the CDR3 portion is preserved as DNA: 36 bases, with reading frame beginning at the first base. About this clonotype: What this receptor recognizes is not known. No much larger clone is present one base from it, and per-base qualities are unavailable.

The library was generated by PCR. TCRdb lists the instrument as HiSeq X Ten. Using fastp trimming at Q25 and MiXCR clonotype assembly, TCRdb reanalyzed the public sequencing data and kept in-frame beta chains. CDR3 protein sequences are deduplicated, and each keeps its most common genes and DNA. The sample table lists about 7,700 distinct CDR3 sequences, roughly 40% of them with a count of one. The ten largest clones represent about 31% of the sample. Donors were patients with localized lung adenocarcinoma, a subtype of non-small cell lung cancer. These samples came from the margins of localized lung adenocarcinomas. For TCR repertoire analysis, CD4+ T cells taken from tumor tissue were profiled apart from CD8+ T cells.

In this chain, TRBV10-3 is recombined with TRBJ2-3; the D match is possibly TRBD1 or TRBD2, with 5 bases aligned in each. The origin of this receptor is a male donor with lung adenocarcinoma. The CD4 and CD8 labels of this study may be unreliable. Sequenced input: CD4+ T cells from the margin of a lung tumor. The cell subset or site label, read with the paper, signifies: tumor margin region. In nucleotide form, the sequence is TGTGCCTCAGGGTTCCGGGGTCCAGCGCAGTATTTT. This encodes CASGFRGPAQYF.